This record looks at one T cell receptor (beta chain) sequence and its context. The data belong to a study of control samples from healthy donors and cancer patients. The CDR3 sequence is 15 residues long. Germline lookup yields CDR1 MNHNY and CDR2 SVGAGI (reference sequence). V lost 7 bases and J 0 bases, leaving 12 bases between the germline ends. Using immunoSEQ multiplex PCR, the repertoire was profiled, and TCRdb retains in-frame clones only, with some absent. The sample has 60,000 to 85,000 clones, 85% to 95% seen once. This rearrangement joins TRBV6-6 to TRBJ2-2; D tentatively reads TRBD1 or TRBD2 (5 bases each). Sequencing was done on a sample of blood. The TCR comes from an older woman in good health. CDR3 nucleotide sequence: TGTGCCAGCACCCGTCGGGGCTCGAACACCGGGGAGCTGTTTTTT. It codes for CASTRRGSNTGELFF.